A single sample is the source of the 14 T cell receptor beta chains below, sequenced in a study of patients and donors after allogeneic stem cell transplantation. TCRdb fed the RT-PCR reads into MiXCR, producing one record per CDR3 protein. The sample gives about a million distinct CDR3 sequences, roughly 17% of which show up once; approximately 5.9% is in the top ten. The sequenced material came from blood, either unsorted or a sorted T cell fraction (not recorded which). The receptor set was obtained from a human donor who was either an allogeneic HSCT recipient or a stem cell or donor lymphocyte infusion donor (not recorded which). It is not recorded whose cells these are; they may come from a transplant donor.

A few counts support this clonotype. The chain recombines TRBV7-2 with TRBJ1-2; possible D gene TRBD1, 6 bases. The V gene's germline CDR1 is SGHTA and CDR2 FQGNSA. V dropped 7 bases and J dropped 8 bases, with 20 bases sitting between them. The CDR3 is made up of 14 amino acids. CDR3 residues: CASITLRTALGYTF. In DNA form, the CDR3 reads TGTGCCAGCATCACACTCAGGACAGCCCTAGGCTACACCTTC.

This clonotype appeared many times. The rearrangement links TRBV4-3 to TRBJ2-3; D is perhaps TRBD2 (5 bases). Germline CDR1 and CDR2: LGHNA and YSLEER. The V end lost 0 bases, the J end lost 9 bases, and 10 bases lay between the germline ends. The CDR3 has 13 residues. The CDR3 is CASSQERARTQYF. CDR3 bases: TGCGCCAGCAGCCAAGAGAGGGCTAGAACGCAGTATTTT.

This clonotype has just a few counts. The chain combines TRBV6-5 with TRBJ2-5; TRBD2 matches 11 bases. Per germline, CDR1 MNHEY and CDR2 SVGAGI. V lost 0 bases to trimming and J lost 2 bases; unmatched junction nucleotides: 2. The CDR3 covers 16 residues. As DNA, the CDR3 is TGTGCCAGCAGTTACTCTAGCGGGGGGGGTCAAGAGACCCAGTACTTC. Residues: CASSYSSGGGQETQYF.

The chain couples TRBV4-2 to TRBJ2-7, with 11 positions matching TRBD1. This CDR3 has 16 residues. The V gene's germline CDR1 is LGHNA and CDR2 YNFKEQ. J was trimmed by 4 bases and V by 3 bases; bases with no gene match: 8. The CDR3, as DNA: TGTGCCAGCAGCCAGGAAGACGGACAGGGGGCGTACGAGCAGTACTTC. It yields the protein CASSQEDGQGAYEQYF.

For the CDR3, the DNA is TGTGCCAGCAGCTTAACTAGCGGGGACGTGGGGCAGTACTTC. Translation gives CASSLTSGDVGQYF. The rearrangement joins TRBV7-9 to TRBJ2-7; TRBD2 aligns across 10 bases. CDR1 is SEHNR, CDR2 FQNEAQ, per germline (reference sequence). J lost 9 bases, V lost 2 bases, and 7 bases had no gene match. The CDR3 totals 14 residues.

The chain carries TRBV6-2 or TRBV6-3 and TRBJ1-1; TRBD1 is a possible D gene (6 bases). The CDR3 has 16 amino acids. Germline V gene lookup returns CDR1 MNHEY and CDR2 SVGEGT. The V end was cut by 0 bases, the J end by 3 bases, with 14 bases between. The CDR3 loop is CASSYSSRGADTEAFF. The CDR3 bases are TGTGCCAGCAGTTACTCGTCCCGGGGGGCGGACACTGAAGCTTTCTTT.

The chain recombines TRBV7-8 with TRBJ2-3; D is perhaps TRBD1 (5 bases). CDR3 length: 14 amino acids. CDR1 is SGHVS, CDR2 FQNEAQ, per germline. Trimming left V 4 bases short and J 0 bases short, with 8 bases between. The CDR3 nucleotides are TGTGCCAGCAGCTCGACAGCTAGCACAGATACGCAGTATTTT. Translated, it gives CASSSTASTDTQYF.

The chain uses TRBV20-1 and TRBJ1-4; D is unclear. Germline CDR1 and CDR2: DFQATT and SNEGSKA (reference sequence). Between the trimmed V and J ends, which lost 4 bases and 5 bases, there was a span of 14 bases. The length of the CDR3 is 14 residues. This CDR3 is CSAINTGRNEKLFF. For the CDR3, the DNA is TGCAGTGCTATAAATACGGGAAGAAATGAAAAACTGTTTTTT.

In this sample, this clonotype turned up a few times. V is TRBV11-1 and J is TRBJ2-7, with 8 positions matching TRBD1. The germline V gene has CDR1 SGHAT and CDR2 FQDESV (reference sequence). Trimming removed 1 base from V and 2 bases from J; junction bases left unmatched: 10. The CDR3 length is 17 residues. As DNA, the CDR3 is TGTGCCAGCAGCTTAGGTTCCGGGACAGGCGTAACCTACGAGCAGTACTTC. Translation gives CASSLGSGTGVTYEQYF.

This clonotype was seen ten or more times. This rearrangement joins TRBV5-1 to TRBJ2-2; TRBD1 matches at 8 bases. V trimming: 4 bases; J trimming: 3 bases; junction bases outside the gene matches: 5. The length of the CDR3 is 15 residues. Germline V CDR1 and CDR2: SGHRS, YFSETQ. DNA for the CDR3: TGCGCCAGCAGCCCAGTGACAGGGGACACCGGGGAGCTGTTTTTT. This translates into CASSPVTGDTGELFF. The whole variable domain, remainder taken from reference TRBV5-1 and TRBJ2-2, is KAGVTQTPRYLIKTRGQQVTLSCSPISGHRSVSWYQQTPGQGLQFLFEYFSETQRNKGNFPGRFSGRQFSNSRSEMNVSTLELGDSALYLCASSPVTGDTGELFFGEGSRLTVL.

Only a few counts were recorded for this clonotype. The V gene is TRBV2, the J gene TRBJ2-7, with 7 bases matching TRBD2. Germline trimming cut 4 bases from V and 7 bases from J; bases unmatched to any gene: 13. CDR1 and CDR2 (germline): SNHLY, FYNNEI. The CDR3 has 15 amino acids. The CDR3 loop reads CASSVGLGGLSEQYF. CDR3 in DNA: TGTGCCAGCAGTGTGGGCCTGGGGGGGTTGAGTGAGCAGTACTTC.

This chain connects TRBV7-6 to TRBJ2-7; 11 positions agree with TRBD2. The CDR3 is 16 residues long. Germline lookup yields CDR1 SGHVS and CDR2 FNYEAQ. V lost 4 bases and J lost 3; bases outside the gene matches: 8. CDR3 protein: CASSSELAGEVYEQYF. CDR3 coding DNA: TGTGCCAGCAGCTCGGAACTAGCGGGGGAGGTCTACGAGCAGTACTTC.

The rearrangement links TRBV5-1 to TRBJ2-7, with D unclear. The CDR3 covers 14 residues. CDR1 SGHRS and CDR2 YFSETQ come from the germline V gene. The germline V and J ends were trimmed by 2 bases and 0 bases, with 9 bases remaining between them. The CDR3 loop is CASSFGVHSYEQYF. The CDR3 nucleotides are TGCGCCAGCAGCTTTGGGGTCCACTCCTACGAGCAGTACTTC. Full variable domain (remainder filled in from reference TRBV5-1 and TRBJ2-7): KAGVTQTPRYLIKTRGQQVTLSCSPISGHRSVSWYQQTPGQGLQFLFEYFSETQRNKGNFPGRFSGRQFSNSRSEMNVSTLELGDSALYLCASSFGVHSYEQYFGPGTRLTVT.

This clonotype has at least ten counts. The J gene is TRBJ2-3, the V gene TRBV4-2; perhaps TRBD1 as D (5 bases). The CDR3 is 17 residues long. Germline CDR1 is LGHNA and CDR2 is YNFKEQ. The V end lost 0 bases, the J end lost 5 bases, and 18 bases lay between the germline ends. CDR3: CASSQEGFQGTGDTQYF. CDR3 nucleotides: TGTGCCAGCAGCCAAGAAGGCTTCCAGGGAACCGGAGATACGCAGTATTTT.